The 32 T cell receptor beta chains listed next were all sequenced from one sample in a study of Tregs in tolerant kidney transplant recipients. Generated by immunoSEQ multiplex PCR, the TCRdb table keeps only in-frame clones and is missing some. The repertoire shows 45,000 to 55,000 clones; the top ten hold 0.85%. The sample here was CD4+ T cells from blood, taken before the transplant. The origin of the receptors is a human donor who received a combined kidney and bone marrow transplant.

Points on this clone: Sequencing ends 3 residues short of the CDR3 end; the germline J gene provides the rest. The V call is TRBV18, the J call TRBJ2-5, with 10 nucleotides matching TRBD1. J gave up 5 bases and V 2 bases, and 5 bases lay outside the gene matches. The CDR3 length is 15 residues. Germline lookup yields CDR1 KGHSH and CDR2 LQKENI. CDR3 DNA, as far as it was read: TGTGCCAGCTCACCAGCGACAGGGGGCCAGGAGACC. Its translation is CASSPATGGQET. The whole CDR3 reads CASSPATGGQETQYF.

CDR3 DNA (partial): TGTGCCAGCAGTGAAGACAGGGGGGATACG. Translating it yields CASSEDRGDT. The entire CDR3 protein is CASSEDRGDTQYF. The chain combines TRBV6-1 with TRBJ2-3; TRBD1 matches at 8 bases. The DNA ends 3 residues before the CDR3 does, and the rest of the CDR3 is filled in from the germline J gene. V lost 1 base and J lost 6; bases outside the gene matches: 0. CDR3 size: 13 residues. Germline assignment: CDR1 MNHNS and CDR2 SASEGT.

This CDR3 reads CASSFGTSGRSSYNEQFF. Incomplete CDR3 DNA: TGCGCCAGCAGCTTTGGTACTAGCGGGAGGAGCTCCTACAATGAG. This chain links TRBV5-1 with TRBJ2-1, with 12 nucleotides matching TRBD2. The read is 3 residues too short to cover the CDR3 end, so that end is filled in from the germline J gene. This CDR3 comprises 18 residues. Trimming took 2 bases from V and 0 from J; bases not matched to a gene: 6. CDR1 SGHRS and CDR2 YFSETQ come from the germline V gene.

For this clone: The DNA ends 3 residues before the CDR3 does, and the rest of the CDR3 is filled in from the germline J gene. The V call is TRBV30, the J call TRBJ2-1; D possibly corresponds to TRBD1 (5 bases). Germline-derived CDR1 and CDR2 are GTSNPN and SVGIG (reference sequence). CDR3 length equals 13 residues. V was shortened by 5 bases and J by 5 bases, with 13 bases between the two germline ends. CDR3 DNA, as far as it was read: TGTGCCTGGGACAAAGACAGAAACAATGAG. Translating it yields CAWDKDRNNE. Given in full, the CDR3 is CAWDKDRNNEQFF.

About this clone: Coverage ceases 3 residues before the CDR3 finishes, and the germline J gene fills in the end. V and J are TRBV20-1 and TRBJ2-2; D not resolved. CDR3 length: 14 residues. V was clipped by 6 bases and J by 8 bases, with 19 bases between them. Germline loops: CDR1 DFQATT, CDR2 SNEGSKA (reference sequence). The CDR3 here is CSAIWSRVSGELFF. CDR3 DNA, as far as it was read: TGCAGTGCCATTTGGTCCCGGGTCTCGGGGGAG.

A remark on this clone: Read data end 3 residues before the CDR3 end; the end is taken from the germline J gene. This sequence joins TRBV5-1 and TRBJ2-5, with D maybe TRBD1 (6 bases). This CDR3 is 14 amino acids long. Trimming pared 0 bases from V and 6 bases from J, leaving 12 bases between. Germline CDR1 is SGHRS and CDR2 is YFSETQ. Partial CDR3 DNA: TGCGCCAGCAGCTTGGTTGCAGGGGAGAAGACC. Its protein is CASSLVAGEKT. The whole CDR3 sequence reads CASSLVAGEKTQYF.

On this clone: The CDR3 end falls 3 residues outside the read, so it is completed with the germline J gene. The chain has TRBV5-1 and TRBJ1-3, with 8 bases lining up with TRBD1. V was pared by 4 bases and J by 1 base, with 16 bases of the junction left unmatched. This CDR3 has 19 residues. Germline lookup yields CDR1 SGHRS and CDR2 YFSETQ. The sequenced CDR3 bases are TGCGCCAGCAGCCGCGATTCGGGACAGGTCTCCGGATCTGGAAACACC. It codes for CASSRDSGQVSGSGNT. The full-length CDR3 reads as CASSRDSGQVSGSGNTIYF. Using reference TRBV5-1 and TRBJ1-3 for the parts outside the CDR3, the full variable domain is KAGVTQTPRYLIKTRGQQVTLSCSPISGHRSVSWYQQTPGQGLQFLFEYFSETQRNKGNFPGRFSGRQFSNSRSEMNVSTLELGDSALYLCASSRDSGQVSGSGNTIYFGEGSWLTVV.

On this clone itself: The sequenced fragment ends 3 residues before the CDR3 boundary, so the rest is inferred from the germline J gene. The V call is TRBV19, the J call TRBJ1-2, with D possibly matching TRBD1 (5 bases). The CDR3 has 15 residues. Germline-derived CDR1 and CDR2 are LNHDA and SQIVND (reference sequence). Trimming removed 3 bases at V and 6 bases at J, with 17 bases between. Here the CDR3 reads CASSILAGSYHGYTF. The DNA read from the CDR3 is TGTGCCAGTAGTATTCTGGCAGGGAGTTATCATGGC.

Comments on this clone: The read halts 3 residues ahead of the CDR3 end, with the missing end drawn from the germline J gene. The chain is built from TRBV19 and TRBJ1-6; 8 bases agree with TRBD1. The CDR3 runs to 14 residues. Germline V lookup: CDR1 LNHDA, CDR2 SQIVND (reference sequence). The trim removed 3 bases at V and 9 bases at J, leaving 4 bases unmatched. The CDR3 sequence is CASSIGTGSSPLHF. The CDR3 DNA, read in part, is TGTGCCAGTAGTATCGGGACAGGTTCTTCACCC.

For this clone: From the germline J gene comes the end of the CDR3, since the read stops 3 residues before it. This rearrangement joins TRBV7-9 to TRBJ1-2; no definite D call. This CDR3 region has 12 residues. The V gene's germline CDR1 is SEHNR and CDR2 FQNEAQ (reference sequence). The CDR3 protein is CASSLGGRWYTF. The sequenced part of the CDR3 DNA is TGTGCCAGCAGCTTAGGCGGGCGTTGG.

To note about this clone: The read halts 3 residues ahead of the CDR3 end, with the missing end drawn from the germline J gene. This chain uses TRBV20-1 with TRBJ2-3; D remains ambiguous. V gave up 0 bases and J gave up 0 bases, with 4 bases separating them. CDR1 is DFQATT and CDR2 is SNEGSKA in the germline V gene (reference sequence). The CDR3 consists of 13 residues. This CDR3 is CSARDGSTDTQYF. Incomplete CDR3 DNA: TGCAGTGCTAGAGATGGCAGCACAGATACG.

Note on this clone: From the germline J gene comes the end of the CDR3, since the read stops 3 residues before it. This chain uses TRBV5-1 with TRBJ2-2; TRBD1 agrees at 12 bases. The V segment lost 0 bases and the J segment 10 bases; nucleotides outside the gene matches: 7. The length of the CDR3 is 16 residues. CDR1 is SGHRS, CDR2 YFSETQ, per germline. The part of the CDR3 DNA that was read is TGCGCCAGCAGCTTGGGGGACAGGGGGCGCGTAGAGGAG. Its protein product is CASSLGDRGRVEE. The entire CDR3 is CASSLGDRGRVEELFF.

On this clone: The read gets to within 3 residues of the CDR3 end, and the germline J gene fills in the rest. This chain links TRBV2 with TRBJ2-2, with D tentatively TRBD2 (6 bases). CDR1 SNHLY and CDR2 FYNNEI come from the germline V gene. The V end was cut by 2 bases, the J end by 7 bases, with 14 bases between. This CDR3 has 15 amino acids. The part of the CDR3 DNA that was read is TGTGCCAGCAGTGAACGAGCCGGCGGGAACGGGGAG. It encodes CASSERAGGNGE. The full CDR3 reads CASSERAGGNGELFF.

To note about this clone: Coverage ceases 3 residues before the CDR3 finishes, and the germline J gene fills in the end. The rearrangement joins TRBV29-1 to TRBJ1-1, with D perhaps TRBD1 (5 bases). The CDR3 is 14 amino acids. Germline V CDR1 and CDR2: SQVTM, ANQGSEA. V was cut by 5 bases and J by 5 bases, with 18 bases left in between. The DNA read from the CDR3 is TGCAGCGTTACTGGGGCAGGGATGTTGACTGAA. The encoded protein is CSVTGAGMLTE. The whole CDR3 protein is CSVTGAGMLTEAFF.

Points on this clone: The CDR3 end falls 3 residues outside the read, so it is completed with the germline J gene. The V gene is TRBV7-8, the J gene TRBJ2-3; D perhaps matches TRBD1 (7 bases). Trimming took off 2 bases at V and 5 bases at J, with 17 bases between the two ends. CDR3 size: 16 residues. CDR1 SGHVS and CDR2 FQNEAQ come from the germline V gene. The CDR3 is CASSLSRTGGQDTQYF. The part of the CDR3 DNA that was read is TGTGCCAGCAGCTTAAGCCGGACAGGAGGGCAAGATACG. Complete variable domain (other parts from reference TRBV7-8 and TRBJ2-3): GAGVSQSPRYKVAKRGQDVALRCDPISGHVSLFWYQQALGQGPEFLTYFQNEAQLDKSGLPSDRFFAERPEGSVSTLKIQRTQQEDSAVYLCASSLSRTGGQDTQYFGPGTRLTVL.

With regard to this clone: The observed sequence ends 3 residues before the CDR3 terminus, with the missing tail filled in from the germline J gene. The chain uses TRBV7-9 and TRBJ1-2; the D gene is possibly TRBD1 (5 bases). Trimming left V 5 bases short and J 4 bases short, with 11 bases between. From germline, CDR1 is SEHNR and CDR2 FQNEAQ (reference sequence). The CDR3 totals 13 residues. CDR3 loop: CASSQGSIYGYTF. The part of the CDR3 DNA that was read is TGTGCCAGCAGCCAGGGCAGCATCTATGGC.

With respect to this clone: The DNA ends 3 residues before the CDR3 does, and the rest of the CDR3 is filled in from the germline J gene. This sequence joins TRBV4-2 and TRBJ1-2; 11 bases line up with TRBD1. Trimming at V came to 4 bases and at J to 5 bases, leaving 9 bases not matched to a gene. This CDR3 has 16 residues. The germline CDR1 and CDR2 sequences are LGHNA and YNFKEQ. Partial CDR3 DNA: TGTGCCAGCAGCCCAAGCCTCGGGACAGGGGGATATGGC. This encodes CASSPSLGTGGYG. From start to end, the CDR3 is CASSPSLGTGGYGYTF.

Details on this clone: The read comes to an end 3 residues before the CDR3 does, leaving the germline J gene to fill in the end. J is TRBJ2-7 and V is TRBV7-9; 10 bases map to TRBD1. The CDR3 is 15 residues long. Germline CDR1 reads SEHNR; CDR2 reads FQNEAQ (reference sequence). J lost 0 bases, V lost 6 bases, and 5 bases had no gene match. Here the CDR3 reads CASSSWDRGSYEQYF. The CDR3 bases that were read are TGTGCCAGCAGTTCTTGGGACAGGGGCTCCTACGAG.

About this clone itself: The read comes to an end 3 residues before the CDR3 does, leaving the germline J gene to fill in the end. V usage is TRBV20-1 and J usage is TRBJ2-1; no clear D. The CDR3 is made up of 13 amino acids. With 3 bases removed from V and 2 bases from J, the gap between germline ends came to 8 bases. Germline lookup yields CDR1 DFQATT and CDR2 SNEGSKA (reference sequence). CDR3 DNA, as far as it was read: TGCAGTGCTAGTAGCCAGACCTACAATGAG. Its translation is CSASSQTYNE. Given in full, the CDR3 is CSASSQTYNEQFF.

Note on this clone: The read comes to an end 3 residues before the CDR3 does, leaving the germline J gene to fill in the end. The gene calls are TRBV20-1 and TRBJ2-1; the match to TRBD2 covers 11 bases. The CDR3 is made up of 14 amino acids. Germline V gene sequence: CDR1 DFQATT, CDR2 SNEGSKA (reference sequence). The CDR3 DNA, read in part, is TGCAGCGCGGGGACTAGCGGCTCCTACAATGAG. This encodes CSAGTSGSYNE. The CDR3 reads in full as CSAGTSGSYNEQFF.

Concerning this clone itself: The CDR3 is cut off 3 residues early in the read; its end comes from the germline J gene. This rearrangement joins TRBV5-1 to TRBJ2-1; 8 positions match TRBD1. The junction had 4 bases not matched to a gene; V was cut back by 0 bases and J by 8 bases. This CDR3 is built from 14 residues. Looked up from germline, CDR1 is SGHRS and CDR2 is YFSETQ. The part of the CDR3 DNA that was read is TGCGCCAGCAGCTTGGGGACAGGGAGAGATGAG. Its protein is CASSLGTGRDE. The CDR3, in full, reads CASSLGTGRDEQFF.

Turning to this clone: The sequenced fragment ends 3 residues before the CDR3 boundary, so the rest is inferred from the germline J gene. The V and J genes are TRBV5-4 and TRBJ2-7, with D possibly being TRBD2 (6 bases). The CDR3 has 14 amino acids. V lost 0 bases and J 2 bases, leaving 9 bases between the germline ends. Germline V lookup: CDR1 SGHNT, CDR2 YYREEE (reference sequence). This chain's CDR3 is CASSLAGTAYEQYF. The sequenced CDR3 bases are TGTGCCAGCAGCTTGGCTGGGACTGCCTACGAG.

Details on this clone: The observed sequence ends 3 residues before the CDR3 terminus, with the missing tail filled in from the germline J gene. The chain uses TRBV19 and TRBJ2-1, with TRBD1 matching 7 bases. CDR3 size: 14 residues. The J segment lost 5 bases and the V segment lost 5 bases, leaving 6 bases of the junction unmatched. From germline, CDR1 is LNHDA and CDR2 SQIVND (reference sequence). The CDR3 loop reads CASSSGQTNNEQFF. The covered CDR3 bases are TGTGCCAGTAGTTCGGGACAGACGAACAATGAG.

Regarding this clone: One end of the junction does not line up with germline, which may come from a read error. Incomplete CDR3 DNA: TGTGTCTGGAGTGTGCCCGGGGGCACCGGGGAG. Its translation is CVWSVPGGTGE. The whole CDR3 reads CVWSVPGGTGELFF. The V call is TRBV30, the J call TRBJ2-2; TRBD2 is a possible D gene (6 bases). The read finishes 3 residues shy of the CDR3 end, and the germline J gene is used to complete it. CDR1 is GTSNPN and CDR2 is SVGIG in the germline V gene (reference sequence). The CDR3 covers 14 residues.

Comments on this clone: The read halts 3 residues ahead of the CDR3 end, with the missing end drawn from the germline J gene. V and J are TRBV19 and TRBJ2-7; D possibly corresponds to TRBD1 (6 bases). This CDR3 is 15 amino acids long. Germline CDR1 LNHDA, CDR2 SQIVND (reference sequence). Trimming took 5 bases from V and 5 from J, leaving 19 bases between them. The CDR3 DNA, read in part, is TGTGCCAGTAGTCACGGGCGGTCAGGGGCCCACGAG. Encoded protein: CASSHGRSGAHE. The whole CDR3 sequence reads CASSHGRSGAHEQYF.

In the case of this clone: The DNA ends 3 residues before the CDR3 does, and the rest of the CDR3 is filled in from the germline J gene. The V and J genes are TRBV30 and TRBJ2-1; 8 bases are shared with TRBD2. Germline CDR1 is GTSNPN and CDR2 is SVGIG (reference sequence). CDR3 size: 16 residues. J was trimmed by 6 bases and V by 5 bases; bases with no gene match: 15. The CDR3 loop reads CAWGAAQLAGLNEQFF. CDR3 DNA (partial): TGTGCCTGGGGTGCTGCTCAGCTAGCGGGTCTCAATGAG.

On this clone: The CDR3 extends 3 residues past the end of the read, so its final part is completed from the germline J gene. The J gene is TRBJ1-1, the V gene TRBV19, with TRBD1 as a possible D gene (6 bases). There are 13 residues in the CDR3. The V gene's germline CDR1 is LNHDA and CDR2 SQIVND (reference sequence). Deletions cut 8 bases from V and 4 bases from J, with 14 bases between. The CDR3 protein is CASSAGVATEAFF. The sequenced part of the CDR3 DNA is TGTGCCAGTTCTGCAGGGGTCGCCACTGAA.

A note on this clone: The read ends 3 residues before the CDR3 terminus; that terminus is restored from the germline J gene. The V gene is TRBV4-2, the J gene TRBJ2-7; 7 bases agree with TRBD1. Germline assignment: CDR1 LGHNA and CDR2 YNFKEQ. The CDR3 covers 16 residues. J gave up 3 bases and V 1 base, and 9 bases lay outside the gene matches. CDR3 amino acids: CASSQGGWTGGYEQYF. The covered CDR3 bases are TGTGCCAGCAGCCAAGGGGGGTGGACAGGAGGCTACGAG.

To note about this clone: The read ends 3 residues before the CDR3 terminus; that terminus is restored from the germline J gene. The chain combines TRBV30 with TRBJ1-5; possibly TRBD1 for D (6 bases). The CDR3 has 15 amino acids. Trimming removed 6 bases from V and 1 base from J, with 16 bases in between. The germline V gene has CDR1 GTSNPN and CDR2 SVGIG (reference sequence). The CDR3: CACSTAGASNQPQHF. The sequenced CDR3 bases are TGTGCCTGTTCAACCGCAGGGGCCAGCAATCAGCCC.

About this clone itself: The sequence runs out 3 residues before the end of the CDR3; the remainder is reconstructed from the germline J gene. This chain links TRBV18 with TRBJ2-5, with 8 bases matching TRBD2. This CDR3 contains 15 residues. CDR1 is KGHSH, CDR2 LQKENI, per germline. Trimming at V came to 1 base and at J to 3 bases, leaving 4 bases not matched to a gene. The CDR3 sequence: CASSPLKAGEETQYF. The sequenced CDR3 bases are TGTGCCAGCTCACCACTCAAAGCGGGAGAAGAGACC.

To note about this clone: The sequence runs out 3 residues before the end of the CDR3; the remainder is reconstructed from the germline J gene. V usage is TRBV19 and J usage is TRBJ1-5, with 7 bases aligning to TRBD1. V was pared by 4 bases and J by 4 bases, with 4 bases of the junction left unmatched. Germline loops: CDR1 LNHDA, CDR2 SQIVND (reference sequence). The CDR3 length is 14 residues. CDR3 protein: CASSTTGRNQPQHF. Partial CDR3 DNA: TGTGCCAGTAGTACGACAGGGAGGAATCAGCCC. Full variable domain (remainder filled in from reference TRBV19 and TRBJ1-5): DGGITQSPKYLFRKEGQNVTLSCEQNLNHDAMYWYRQDPGQGLRLIYYSQIVNDFQKGDIAEGYSVSREKKESFPLTVTSAQKNPTAFYLCASSTTGRNQPQHFGDGTRLSIL.

As concerns this clone: With the read ending 3 residues before the CDR3 end, the germline J gene is used to fill in that end. V gene TRBV30 combines with J gene TRBJ2-7; D possibly corresponds to TRBD1 (5 bases). CDR3 length: 12 amino acids. Germline values: CDR1 GTSNPN, CDR2 SVGIG (reference sequence). Deletions cut 1 base from V and 3 bases from J, with 7 bases between. This CDR3 is CAWSADSYEQYF. Partial CDR3 DNA: TGTGCCTGGAGTGCAGACAGCTACGAG.